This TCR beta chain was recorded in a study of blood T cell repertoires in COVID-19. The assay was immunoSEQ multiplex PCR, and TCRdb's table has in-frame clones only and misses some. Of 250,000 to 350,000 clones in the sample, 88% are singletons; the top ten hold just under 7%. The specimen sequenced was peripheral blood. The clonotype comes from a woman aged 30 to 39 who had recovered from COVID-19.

DNA of the CDR3: TGCGCCAGCAGTGAACCGGGACAGGGGAGTTCCTACGAGCAGTACTTC. This gives the protein CASSEPGQGSSYEQYF. This chain links TRBV10-1 with TRBJ2-7, with TRBD1 matching 10 bases. J was trimmed by 1 base and V by 3 bases; bases with no gene match: 6. Looked up from germline, CDR1 is WNHNN and CDR2 is SYGVQD (reference sequence). The CDR3 sequence is 16 residues long.